Listed below are T cell receptor beta chains from one sample, sequenced in a study of blood T cell repertoires in COVID-19. Data came from immunoSEQ multiplex PCR; TCRdb stores just in-frame clones and leaves some out. The sample lists 65,000 to 80,000 clones, 75% to 90% occurring once. The sample consisted of peripheral blood. These receptors originate from a man aged 50-59 years with active COVID-19. The conserved cysteine and the conserved F or W are not part of the CDR3 here. A D gene is named only where the DNA matches it firmly. Some rows mark clone size as missing; the rest say once, few, many or name a class of expanded clone.

clone_size,v_call,j_call,d_call,cdr3_length,cdr3_aa
NA,TRBV7-3,TRBJ2-5,TRBD2,14,ASSFGLAGGLGTQY
NA,TRBV5-3,TRBJ2-7,TRBD2,18,ARSLRPTGLAGPLSYEQY
NA,TRBV11-2,TRBJ1-2,NA,13,ASSFGNEGGYGYT
few,TRBV4-1,TRBJ2-2,TRBD1,15,ASSHTTGTGRPGELF
few,TRBV7-9,TRBJ1-4,TRBD1,12,ASSPDRFNEKLF
NA,TRBV15,TRBJ1-4,NA,13,ATSRDGGYNEKLF
NA,TRBV6-2/TRBV6-3,TRBJ2-7,TRBD1,14,ASSLTGGITSYEQY
NA,TRBV2,TRBJ2-5,TRBD2,11,ASSGLAEETQY
NA,TRBV9,TRBJ2-5,NA,13,ASSGSLGLQETQY
NA,TRBV28,TRBJ2-7,TRBD1,13,ASSSLGQGDHEQY
NA,TRBV19,TRBJ1-2,NA,11,ASIFDSNYGYT
NA,TRBV27,TRBJ2-7,TRBD1,11,ASSRDSTYEQY
NA,TRBV2,TRBJ2-7,TRBD2,14,ASRSSGLAGFYEQY
NA,TRBV28,TRBJ1-4,NA,11,ASSLPGNEKLF
NA,TRBV5-1,TRBJ2-4,NA,16,ALAARWKAGMHKNIQY
NA,TRBV6-5,TRBJ2-3,NA,12,ASSYLQSTDTQY
NA,TRBV6-5,TRBJ1-2,NA,11,ASSPVSHYGYT
NA,TRBV5-1,TRBJ1-1,TRBD1,14,ASSPRADRGGTEAF
few,TRBV10-1,TRBJ2-1,TRBD1,16,ASALPYGPGTGGNEQF
NA,TRBV7-9,TRBJ1-1,NA,13,ASSLGRGLNTEAF
few,TRBV19,TRBJ1-1,TRBD1,11,ASSIGTGFFGF
NA,TRBV18,TRBJ2-1,NA,14,ASSPPDTLRYNEQF
NA,TRBV5-6,TRBJ1-2,NA,9,ASSLGGTWA
NA,TRBV7-9,TRBJ1-4,NA,13,ASSLAWGANEKLF
NA,TRBV27,TRBJ1-1,NA,14,ASSSQRVSMNTEAF
NA,TRBV11-2,TRBJ2-2,NA,14,ASSLAGKRSTGELF
NA,TRBV6-5,TRBJ1-1,NA,11,ASSLGRGTEAF
NA,TRBV5-1,TRBJ1-4,NA,15,ASSLSRFGQPNEKLF
NA,TRBV11-3,TRBJ2-7,NA,10,ASSSSGYEQY
once,TRBV19,TRBJ2-3,NA,13,ASTRGAGSTDTQY
NA,TRBV7-3,TRBJ2-1,NA,12,ASSLTGPKDEQF
NA,TRBV19,TRBJ1-4,NA,12,ASNFGDRREKLF
NA,TRBV7-9,TRBJ1-3,TRBD1,12,ASSPAGQGNTIY
NA,TRBV14,TRBJ2-5,NA,14,ASSPLGGSFKETQY
NA,TRBV30,TRBJ2-1,NA,13,AWSPILVIPNEQF
NA,TRBV3-1/TRBV3-2,TRBJ2-7,TRBD1,13,ASSQRWTGNYEQY
NA,TRBV18,TRBJ2-7,TRBD1,13,ASSPQGQFSYEQY